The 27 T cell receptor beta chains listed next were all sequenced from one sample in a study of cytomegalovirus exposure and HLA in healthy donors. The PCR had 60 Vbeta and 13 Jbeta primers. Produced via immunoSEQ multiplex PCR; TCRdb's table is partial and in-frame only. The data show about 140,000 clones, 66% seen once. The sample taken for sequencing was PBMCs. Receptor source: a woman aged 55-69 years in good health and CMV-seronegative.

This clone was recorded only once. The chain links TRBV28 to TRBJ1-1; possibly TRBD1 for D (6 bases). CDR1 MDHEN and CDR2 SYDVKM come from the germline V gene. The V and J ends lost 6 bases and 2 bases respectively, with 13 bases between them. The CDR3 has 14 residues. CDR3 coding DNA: TGTGCCAGCAGCCGGGGGGCGTTAAACACTGAAGCTTTCTTT. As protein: CASSRGALNTEAFF.

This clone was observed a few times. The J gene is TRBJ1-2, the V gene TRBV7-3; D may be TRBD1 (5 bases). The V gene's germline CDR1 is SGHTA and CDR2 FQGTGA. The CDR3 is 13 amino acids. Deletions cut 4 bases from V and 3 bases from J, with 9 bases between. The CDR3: CASSYGADYGYTF. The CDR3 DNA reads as TGTGCCAGCAGCTATGGGGCAGACTATGGCTACACCTTC.

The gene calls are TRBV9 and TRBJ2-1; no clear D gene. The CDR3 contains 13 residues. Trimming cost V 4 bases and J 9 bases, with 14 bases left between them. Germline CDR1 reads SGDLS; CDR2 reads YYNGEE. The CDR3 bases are TGTGCCAGCAGCCTGTCAGGTTATTTTGAGCAGTTCTTC. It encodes CASSLSGYFEQFF.

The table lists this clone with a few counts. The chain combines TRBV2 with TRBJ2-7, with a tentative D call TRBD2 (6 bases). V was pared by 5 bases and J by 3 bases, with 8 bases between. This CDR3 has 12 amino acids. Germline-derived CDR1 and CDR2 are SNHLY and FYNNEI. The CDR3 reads CASSSSVYEQYF. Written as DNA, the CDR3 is TGTGCCAGCAGTTCTAGCGTCTACGAGCAGTACTTC.

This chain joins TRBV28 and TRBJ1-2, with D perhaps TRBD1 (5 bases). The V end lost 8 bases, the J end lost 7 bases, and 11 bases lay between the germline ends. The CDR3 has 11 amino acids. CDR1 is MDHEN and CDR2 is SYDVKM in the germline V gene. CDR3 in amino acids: CASCNRGGYTF. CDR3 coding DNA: TGTGCCAGCTGCAATAGGGGTGGCTACACCTTC.

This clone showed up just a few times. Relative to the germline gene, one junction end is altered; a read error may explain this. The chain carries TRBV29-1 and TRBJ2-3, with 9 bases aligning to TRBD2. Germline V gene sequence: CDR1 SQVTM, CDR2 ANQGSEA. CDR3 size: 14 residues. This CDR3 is CSAERRLAVDTQYF. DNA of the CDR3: TGCAGCGCTGAACGTAGACTAGCGGTAGATACGCAGTATTTT.

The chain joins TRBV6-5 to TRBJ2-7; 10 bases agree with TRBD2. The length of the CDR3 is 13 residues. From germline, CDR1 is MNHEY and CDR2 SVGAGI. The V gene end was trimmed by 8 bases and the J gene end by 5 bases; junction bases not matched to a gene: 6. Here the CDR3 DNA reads TGTGCCAGCCGGACTAGCGGACGGGACGAGCAGTACTTC. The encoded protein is CASRTSGRDEQYF.

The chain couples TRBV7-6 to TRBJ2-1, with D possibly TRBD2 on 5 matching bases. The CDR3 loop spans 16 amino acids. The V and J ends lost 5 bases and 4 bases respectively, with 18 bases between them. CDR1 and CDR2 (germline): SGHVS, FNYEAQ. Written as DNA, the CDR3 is TGTGCCAGCAGCCGGGGTACGGGGTACCTTTACAATGAGCAGTTCTTC. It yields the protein CASSRGTGYLYNEQFF.

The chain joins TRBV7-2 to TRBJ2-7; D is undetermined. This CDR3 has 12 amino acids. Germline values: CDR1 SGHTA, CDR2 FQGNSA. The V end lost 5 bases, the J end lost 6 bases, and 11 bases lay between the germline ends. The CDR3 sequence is CASSPHGSEQYF. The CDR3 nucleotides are TGTGCCAGCAGCCCCCATGGCTCCGAGCAGTACTTC. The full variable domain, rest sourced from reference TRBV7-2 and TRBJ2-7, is GAGVSQSPSNKVTEKGKDVELRCDPISGHTALYWYRQSLGQGLEFLIYFQGNSAPDKSGLPSDRFSAERTGGSVSTLTIQRTQQEDSAVYLCASSPHGSEQYFGPGTRLTVT.

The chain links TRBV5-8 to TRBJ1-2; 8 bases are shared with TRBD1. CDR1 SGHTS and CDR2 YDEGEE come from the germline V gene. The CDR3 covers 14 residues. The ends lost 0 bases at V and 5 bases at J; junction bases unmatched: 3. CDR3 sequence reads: CASSLGTGNYGYTF. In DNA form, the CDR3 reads TGTGCCAGCAGCTTGGGGACAGGGAATTATGGCTACACCTTC.

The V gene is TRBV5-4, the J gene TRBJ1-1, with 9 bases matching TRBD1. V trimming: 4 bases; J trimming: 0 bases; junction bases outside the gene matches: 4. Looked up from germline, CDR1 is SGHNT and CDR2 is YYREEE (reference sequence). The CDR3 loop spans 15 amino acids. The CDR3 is CASSPRTGVNTEAFF. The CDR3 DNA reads TGTGCCAGCAGCCCCCGGACAGGGGTGAACACTGAAGCTTTCTTT.

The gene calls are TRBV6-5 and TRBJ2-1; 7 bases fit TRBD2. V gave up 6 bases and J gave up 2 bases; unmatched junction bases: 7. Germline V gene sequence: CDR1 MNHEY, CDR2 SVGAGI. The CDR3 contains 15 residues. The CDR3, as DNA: TGTGCCAGCAGCTTACTAGCGCCCACCTACAATGAGCAGTTCTTC. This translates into CASSLLAPTYNEQFF.

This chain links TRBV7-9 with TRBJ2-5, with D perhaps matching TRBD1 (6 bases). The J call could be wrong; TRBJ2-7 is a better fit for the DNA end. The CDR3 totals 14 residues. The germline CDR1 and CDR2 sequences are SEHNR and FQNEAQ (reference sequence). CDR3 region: CASRARTEPYEQYF. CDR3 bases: TGTGCCAGCCGGGCCCGGACAGAACCCTACGAGCAGTACTTC.

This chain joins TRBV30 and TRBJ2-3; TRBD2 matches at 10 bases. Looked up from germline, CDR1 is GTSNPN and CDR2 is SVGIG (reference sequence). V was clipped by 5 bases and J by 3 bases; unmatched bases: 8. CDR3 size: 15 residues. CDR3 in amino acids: CAWLLAGRGTDTQYF. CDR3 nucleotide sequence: TGTGCCTGGTTACTAGCGGGAAGGGGAACAGATACGCAGTATTTT.

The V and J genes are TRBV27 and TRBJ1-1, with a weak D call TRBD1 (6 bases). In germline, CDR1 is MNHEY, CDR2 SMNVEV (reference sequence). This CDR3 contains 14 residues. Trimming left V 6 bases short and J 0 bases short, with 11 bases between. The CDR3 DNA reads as TGTGCCAGCAGAACGGGACACTTGAACACTGAAGCTTTCTTT. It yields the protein CASRTGHLNTEAFF.

CDR3 DNA sequence: TGTGCCAGCAGGGATAGTCGGGTCGGGGAGCTGTTTTTT. Protein product: CASRDSRVGELFF. The V gene is TRBV2, the J gene TRBJ2-2; D not resolved. CDR3 size: 13 residues. With 6 bases removed from V and 7 bases from J, the gap between germline ends came to 12 bases. CDR1 SNHLY and CDR2 FYNNEI come from the germline V gene.

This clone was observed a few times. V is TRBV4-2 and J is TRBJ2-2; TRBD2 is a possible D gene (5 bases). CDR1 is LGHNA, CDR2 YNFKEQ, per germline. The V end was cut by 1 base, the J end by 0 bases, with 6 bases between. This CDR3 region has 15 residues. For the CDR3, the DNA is TGTGCCAGCAGCCAAGGGGGAGCGAACACCGGGGAGCTGTTTTTT. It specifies CASSQGGANTGELFF.

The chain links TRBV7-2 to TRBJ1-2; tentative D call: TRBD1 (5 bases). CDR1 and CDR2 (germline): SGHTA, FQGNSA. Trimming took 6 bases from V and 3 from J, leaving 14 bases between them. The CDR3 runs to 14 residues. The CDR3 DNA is TGTGCCAGCAGAACCGGGGGGGTAGACTATGGCTACACCTTC. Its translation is CASRTGGVDYGYTF.

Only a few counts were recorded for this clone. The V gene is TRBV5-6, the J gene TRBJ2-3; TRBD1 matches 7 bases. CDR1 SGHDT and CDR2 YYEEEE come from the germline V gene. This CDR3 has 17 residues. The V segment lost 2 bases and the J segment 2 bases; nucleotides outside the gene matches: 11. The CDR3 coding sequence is TGTGCCAGCAGCTTATGGTTCCGGACAGGCTACACAGATACGCAGTATTTT. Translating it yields CASSLWFRTGYTDTQYF.

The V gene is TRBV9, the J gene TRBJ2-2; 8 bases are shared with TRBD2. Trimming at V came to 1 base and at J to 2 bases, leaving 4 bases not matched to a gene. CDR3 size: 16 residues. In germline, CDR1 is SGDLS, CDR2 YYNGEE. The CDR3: CASSVQVAGNTGELFF. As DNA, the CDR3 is TGTGCCAGCAGCGTACAGGTAGCGGGAAACACCGGGGAGCTGTTTTTT. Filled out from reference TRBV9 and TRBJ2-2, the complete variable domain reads DSGVTQTPKHLITATGQRVTLRCSPRSGDLSVYWYQQSLDQGLQFLIQYYNGEERAKGNILERFSAQQFPDLHSELNLSSLELGDSALYFCASSVQVAGNTGELFFGEGSRLTVL.

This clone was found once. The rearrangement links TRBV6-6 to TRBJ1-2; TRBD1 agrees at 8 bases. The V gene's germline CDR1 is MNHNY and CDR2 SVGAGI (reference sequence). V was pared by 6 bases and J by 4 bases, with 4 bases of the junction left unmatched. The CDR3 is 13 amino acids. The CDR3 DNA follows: TGTGCCAGCAGCTTCGACAGGGGCTATGGCTACACCTTC. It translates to CASSFDRGYGYTF.

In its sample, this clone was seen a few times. As DNA, the CDR3 is TGTGCCACCAGTATTCACTTATCCGTCGAGACCCAGTACTTC. Amino acid sequence: CATSIHLSVETQYF. This rearrangement joins TRBV15 to TRBJ2-5; D call uncertain. The germline V gene has CDR1 LNHNV and CDR2 YYDKDF (reference sequence). Trimming removed 6 bases from V and 5 bases from J, with 16 bases in between. The CDR3 runs to 14 residues.

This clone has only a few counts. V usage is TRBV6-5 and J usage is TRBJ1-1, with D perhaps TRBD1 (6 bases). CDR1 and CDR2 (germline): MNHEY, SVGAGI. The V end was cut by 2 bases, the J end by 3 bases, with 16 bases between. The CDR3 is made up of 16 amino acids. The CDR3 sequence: CASSYPTPQGHTEAFF. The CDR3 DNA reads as TGTGCCAGCAGTTACCCGACCCCACAGGGACACACTGAAGCTTTCTTT.

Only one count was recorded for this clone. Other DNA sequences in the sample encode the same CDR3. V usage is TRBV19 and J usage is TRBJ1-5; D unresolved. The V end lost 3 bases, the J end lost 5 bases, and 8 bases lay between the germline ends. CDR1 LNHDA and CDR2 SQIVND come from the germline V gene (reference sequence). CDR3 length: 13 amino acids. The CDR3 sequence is CASSISVDQPQHF. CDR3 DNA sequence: TGTGCCAGTAGTATCTCGGTGGATCAGCCCCAGCATTTT. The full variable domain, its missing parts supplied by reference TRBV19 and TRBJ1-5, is DGGITQSPKYLFRKEGQNVTLSCEQNLNHDAMYWYRQDPGQGLRLIYYSQIVNDFQKGDIAEGYSVSREKKESFPLTVTSAQKNPTAFYLCASSISVDQPQHFGDGTRLSIL.

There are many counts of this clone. The CDR3 DNA reads TGCGCCAGCAGCTGGGACAAGTCGTATGGCTACACCTTC. This gives the protein CASSWDKSYGYTF. The chain uses TRBV5-1 and TRBJ1-2; weak D call: TRBD1 (6 bases). The CDR3 sequence is 13 residues long. Germline V gene lookup returns CDR1 SGHRS and CDR2 YFSETQ. V gave up 3 bases and J gave up 5 bases, with 11 bases separating them.

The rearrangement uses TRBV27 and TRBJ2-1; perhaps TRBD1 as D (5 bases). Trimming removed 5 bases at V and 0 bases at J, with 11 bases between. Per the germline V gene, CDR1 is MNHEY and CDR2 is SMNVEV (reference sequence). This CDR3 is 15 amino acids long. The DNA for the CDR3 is TGTGCCAGCAGTACTACAGGACCCTCCTACAATGAGCAGTTCTTC. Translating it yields CASSTTGPSYNEQFF.

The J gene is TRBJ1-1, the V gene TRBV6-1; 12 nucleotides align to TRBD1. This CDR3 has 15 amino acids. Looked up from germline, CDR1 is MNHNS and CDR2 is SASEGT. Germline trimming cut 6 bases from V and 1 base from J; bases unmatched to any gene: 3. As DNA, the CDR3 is TGTGCCAGCAGCGGGGGACAGGGGGCGAACACTGAAGCTTTCTTT. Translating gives CASSGGQGANTEAFF.